This T cell receptor (beta chain) was captured in a study of shared clonotypes between healthy human individuals. V was clipped by 0 bases and J by 0 bases, with 12 bases between them. The CDR3 has 16 amino acids. The germline gives CDR1 SGHRS, CDR2 YFSETQ. Repertoires were generated with immunoSEQ multiplex PCR, while TCRdb's copy carries only in-frame clones and drops some. The repertoire holds roughly 1,500,000 clones, 98% seen once, with 0.4% to 0.45% in the top ten. Sequenced material: naive CD4+ T cells sorted from blood. The subset: CD45RA+ positively selected. The genes are TRBV5-1 and TRBJ1-1; D perhaps matches TRBD1 (5 bases). The sequence was obtained from a man between 25 and 39 years old in good health. CDR3 coding DNA: TGCGCCAGCAGCTTGGAGTTGGGGCACTTGAACACTGAAGCTTTCTTT. It yields the protein CASSLELGHLNTEAFF.